This TCR beta chain was identified in a study of molecular identifiers for immune sequencing clone quantification. TCRdb recomputed calls from the PCR reads with MiXCR, one row per CDR3 protein. The sample yields 490,000 or so distinct CDR3 sequences, 20% to 25% seen once. This clonotype showed up many times. What it recognizes is unknown. Study outcomes and limitations: Clonotypes surpassing 20 RNA copies contained over 98% of effector molecules, versus under 1% in naive cells. A shared barcode on identical TCR molecules could lead to underestimated sizes for highly expanded clones.

The source material was naive CD8+ T cells from blood, with Jurkat cell RNA spiked in. Stated subset: FACS-sorted CD8+CD4-CCR7+CD45RA+ naive T cells. The clonotype was recovered from a human donor in good health. Some libraries in this study had Jurkat cell RNA spiked in.

The CDR3 DNA reads TGCAGCGTTCTAGAAAACACTGAAGCTTTCTTT. This encodes CSVLENTEAFF. The rearrangement uses TRBV29-1 and TRBJ1-1; D is unclear. Germline V gene data show CDR1 as SQVTM and CDR2 as ANQGSEA. Between the trimmed V and J ends, which lost 5 bases and 2 bases, there was a span of 6 bases. CDR3 size: 11 residues.